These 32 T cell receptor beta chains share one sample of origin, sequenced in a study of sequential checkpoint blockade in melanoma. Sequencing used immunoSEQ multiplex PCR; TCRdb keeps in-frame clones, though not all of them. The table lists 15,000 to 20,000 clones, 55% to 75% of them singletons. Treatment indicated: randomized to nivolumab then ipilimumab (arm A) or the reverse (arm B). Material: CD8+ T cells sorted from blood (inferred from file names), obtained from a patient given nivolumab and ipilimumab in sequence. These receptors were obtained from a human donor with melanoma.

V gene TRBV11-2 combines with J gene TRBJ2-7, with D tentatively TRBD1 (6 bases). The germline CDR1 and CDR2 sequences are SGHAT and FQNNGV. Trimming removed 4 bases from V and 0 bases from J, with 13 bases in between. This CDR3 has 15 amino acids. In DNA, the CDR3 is TGTGCCAGCAGCTCCCACCGGGACAACTCCTACGAGCAGTACTTC. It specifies CASSSHRDNSYEQYF.

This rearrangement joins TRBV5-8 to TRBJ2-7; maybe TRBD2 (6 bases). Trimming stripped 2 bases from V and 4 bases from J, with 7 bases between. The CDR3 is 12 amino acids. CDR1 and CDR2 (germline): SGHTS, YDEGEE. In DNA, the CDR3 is TGTGCCAGCAGCTTACGGGAGTACGAGCAGTACTTC. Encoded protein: CASSLREYEQYF. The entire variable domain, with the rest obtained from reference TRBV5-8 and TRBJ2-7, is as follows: EAGVTQSPTHLIKTRGQQATLRCSPISGHTSVYWYQQALGLGLQFLLWYDEGEERNRGNFPPRFSGRQFPNYSSELNVNALELEDSALYLCASSLREYEQYFGPGTRLTVT.

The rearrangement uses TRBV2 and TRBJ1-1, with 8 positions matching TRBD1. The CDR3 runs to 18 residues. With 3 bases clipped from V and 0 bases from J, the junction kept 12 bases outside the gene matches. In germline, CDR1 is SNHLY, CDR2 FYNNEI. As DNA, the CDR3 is TGTGCCAGCAGTGATTTTAAGGACAGGGTCTTTGTGAACACTGAAGCTTTCTTT. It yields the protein CASSDFKDRVFVNTEAFF.

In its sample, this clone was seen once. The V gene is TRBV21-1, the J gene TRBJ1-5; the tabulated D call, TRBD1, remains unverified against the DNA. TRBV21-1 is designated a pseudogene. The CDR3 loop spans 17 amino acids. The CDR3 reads CASSTRTGAGSNQPQHF. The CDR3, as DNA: TGTGCCAGCAGCACAAGGACAGGGGCGGGTAGCAATCAGCCCCAGCATTTT.

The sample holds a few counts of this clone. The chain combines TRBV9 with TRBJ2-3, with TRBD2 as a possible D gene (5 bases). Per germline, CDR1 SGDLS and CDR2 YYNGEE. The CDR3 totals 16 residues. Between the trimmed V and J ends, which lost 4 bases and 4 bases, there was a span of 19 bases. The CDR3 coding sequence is TGTGCCAGCAGCCCTAGCCCCAGAAAAGTGGCAGATACGCAGTATTTT. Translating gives CASSPSPRKVADTQYF.

The chain's CDR3 is CASSLAASMGTDTQYF. CDR3 nucleotides: TGTGCCAGCAGCTTAGCCGCTAGCATGGGCACAGATACGCAGTATTTT. V usage is TRBV13 and J usage is TRBJ2-3; tentative D call: TRBD2 (5 bases). The CDR3 runs 16 residues. Per the germline V gene, CDR1 is PRHDT and CDR2 is FYEKMQ (reference sequence). V was pared by 1 base and J by 1 base, with 12 bases between.

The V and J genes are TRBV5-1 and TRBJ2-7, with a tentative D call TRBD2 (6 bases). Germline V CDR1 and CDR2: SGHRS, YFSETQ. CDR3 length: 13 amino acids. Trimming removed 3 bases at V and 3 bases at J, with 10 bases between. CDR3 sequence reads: CASSYGTGYEQYF. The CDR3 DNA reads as TGCGCCAGCAGCTACGGGACTGGCTACGAGCAGTACTTC.

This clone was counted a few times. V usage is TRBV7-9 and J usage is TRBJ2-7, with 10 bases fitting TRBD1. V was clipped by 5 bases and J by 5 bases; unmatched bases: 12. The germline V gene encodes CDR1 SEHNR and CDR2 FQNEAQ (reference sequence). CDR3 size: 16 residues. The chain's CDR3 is CASSPDPGQGRNEQYF. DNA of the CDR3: TGTGCCAGCAGCCCCGACCCGGGACAGGGGAGAAACGAGCAGTACTTC.

The CDR3 region is CASSFRGWVYEQYF. CDR3 coding DNA: TGTGCCAGCAGCTTCCGAGGTTGGGTGTACGAGCAGTACTTC. The chain couples TRBV7-8 to TRBJ2-7; D is undetermined. The CDR3 totals 14 residues. Germline CDR1 SGHVS, CDR2 FQNEAQ. V shed 3 bases and J shed 4 bases, with 13 bases lying between them.

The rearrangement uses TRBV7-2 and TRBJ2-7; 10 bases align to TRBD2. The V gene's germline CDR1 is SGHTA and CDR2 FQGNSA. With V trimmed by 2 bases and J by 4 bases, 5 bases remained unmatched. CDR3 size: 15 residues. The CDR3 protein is CASSLLTSGHYEQYF. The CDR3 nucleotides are TGTGCCAGCAGCTTACTGACTAGCGGGCATTACGAGCAGTACTTC. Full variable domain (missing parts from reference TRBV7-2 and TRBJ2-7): GAGVSQSPSNKVTEKGKDVELRCDPISGHTALYWYRQSLGQGLEFLIYFQGNSAPDKSGLPSDRFSAERTGGSVSTLTIQRTQQEDSAVYLCASSLLTSGHYEQYFGPGTRLTVT.

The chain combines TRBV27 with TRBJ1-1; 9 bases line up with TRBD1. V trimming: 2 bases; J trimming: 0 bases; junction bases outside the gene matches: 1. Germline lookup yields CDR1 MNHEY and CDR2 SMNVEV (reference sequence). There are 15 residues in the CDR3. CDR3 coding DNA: TGTGCCAGCAGTTTAGGGACAGGGTTGAACACTGAAGCTTTCTTT. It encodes CASSLGTGLNTEAFF.

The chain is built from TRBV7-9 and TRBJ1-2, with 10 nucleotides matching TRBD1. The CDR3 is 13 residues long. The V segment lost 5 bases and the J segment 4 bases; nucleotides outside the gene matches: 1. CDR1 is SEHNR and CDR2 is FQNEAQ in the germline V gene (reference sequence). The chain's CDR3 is CASSRTGGYGYTF. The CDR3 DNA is TGTGCCAGCAGCAGGACAGGGGGCTATGGCTACACCTTC.

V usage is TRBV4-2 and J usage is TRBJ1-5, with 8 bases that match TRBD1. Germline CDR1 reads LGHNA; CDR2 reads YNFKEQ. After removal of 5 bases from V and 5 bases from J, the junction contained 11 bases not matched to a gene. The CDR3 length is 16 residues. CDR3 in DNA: TGTGCCAGCAGCAAGCAGACTGGGACAGGTGATCAGCCCCAGCATTTT. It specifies CASSKQTGTGDQPQHF.

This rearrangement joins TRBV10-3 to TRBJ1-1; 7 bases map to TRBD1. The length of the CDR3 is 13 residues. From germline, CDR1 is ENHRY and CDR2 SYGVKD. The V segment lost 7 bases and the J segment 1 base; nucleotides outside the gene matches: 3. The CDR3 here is CAITGTENTEAFF. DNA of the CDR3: TGTGCCATCACCGGGACAGAGAACACTGAAGCTTTCTTT.

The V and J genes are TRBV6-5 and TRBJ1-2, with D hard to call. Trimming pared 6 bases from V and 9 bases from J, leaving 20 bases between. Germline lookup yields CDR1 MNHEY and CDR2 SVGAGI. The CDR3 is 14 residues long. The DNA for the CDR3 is TGTGCCAGCAGCCGGAATGAGGCCGGAGGTAGCTACACCTTC. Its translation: CASSRNEAGGSYTF.

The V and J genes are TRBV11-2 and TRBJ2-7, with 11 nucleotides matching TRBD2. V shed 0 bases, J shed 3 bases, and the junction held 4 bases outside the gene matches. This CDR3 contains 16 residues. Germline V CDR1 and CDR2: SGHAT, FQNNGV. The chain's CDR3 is CASSLDVAGGFYEQYF. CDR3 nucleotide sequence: TGTGCCAGCAGCTTAGACGTAGCGGGGGGGTTCTACGAGCAGTACTTC.

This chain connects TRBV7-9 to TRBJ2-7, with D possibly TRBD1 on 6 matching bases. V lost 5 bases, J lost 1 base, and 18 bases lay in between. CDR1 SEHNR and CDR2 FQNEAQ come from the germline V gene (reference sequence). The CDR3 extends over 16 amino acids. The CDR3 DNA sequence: TGTGCCAGCAGCCTCCCTCTGAGGGACAAGTCCTACGAGCAGTACTTC. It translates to CASSLPLRDKSYEQYF.

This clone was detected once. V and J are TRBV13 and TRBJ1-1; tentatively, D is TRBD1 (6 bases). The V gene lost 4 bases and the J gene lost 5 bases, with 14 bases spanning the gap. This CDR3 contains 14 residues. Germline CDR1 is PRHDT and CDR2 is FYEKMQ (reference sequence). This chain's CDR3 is CASSSGPRGTEAFF. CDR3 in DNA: TGTGCCAGCAGCTCGGGTCCTAGGGGGACTGAAGCTTTCTTT.

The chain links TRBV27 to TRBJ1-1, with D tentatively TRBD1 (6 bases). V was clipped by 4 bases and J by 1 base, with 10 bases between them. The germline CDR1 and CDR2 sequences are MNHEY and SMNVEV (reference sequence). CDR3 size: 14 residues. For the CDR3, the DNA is TGTGCCAGCAGTTCCCAGGACAGGAACACTGAAGCTTTCTTT. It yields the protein CASSSQDRNTEAFF.

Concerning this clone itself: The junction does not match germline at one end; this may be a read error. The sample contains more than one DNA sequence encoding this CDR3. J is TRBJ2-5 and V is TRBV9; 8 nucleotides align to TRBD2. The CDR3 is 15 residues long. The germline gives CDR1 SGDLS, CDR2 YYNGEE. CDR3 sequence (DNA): TGTGCTAGCAGCGTAGGGGGACTAGTACAAGAGACCCAGTACTTC. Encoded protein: CASSVGGLVQETQYF.

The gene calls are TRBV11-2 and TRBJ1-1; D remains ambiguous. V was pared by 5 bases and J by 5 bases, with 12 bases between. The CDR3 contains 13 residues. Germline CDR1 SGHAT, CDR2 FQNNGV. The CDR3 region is CASSPTGWTEAFF. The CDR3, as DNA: TGTGCCAGCAGCCCCACGGGGTGGACTGAAGCTTTCTTT.

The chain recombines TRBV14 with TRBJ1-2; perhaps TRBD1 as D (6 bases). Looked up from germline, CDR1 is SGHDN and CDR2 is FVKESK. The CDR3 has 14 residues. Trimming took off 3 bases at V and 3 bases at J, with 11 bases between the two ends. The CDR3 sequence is CASSHHPGDYGYTF. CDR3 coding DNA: TGTGCCAGCAGCCACCACCCAGGGGACTATGGCTACACCTTC.

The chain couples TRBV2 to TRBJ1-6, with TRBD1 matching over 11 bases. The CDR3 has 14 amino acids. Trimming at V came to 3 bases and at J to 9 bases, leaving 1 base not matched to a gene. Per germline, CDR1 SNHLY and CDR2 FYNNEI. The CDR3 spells CASSEGTGGSPLHF. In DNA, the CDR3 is TGTGCCAGCAGTGAGGGGACAGGGGGTTCACCCCTCCACTTT.

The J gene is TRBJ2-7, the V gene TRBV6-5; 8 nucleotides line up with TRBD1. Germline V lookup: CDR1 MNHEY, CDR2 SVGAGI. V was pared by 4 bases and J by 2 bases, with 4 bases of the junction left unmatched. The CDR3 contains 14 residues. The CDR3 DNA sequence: TGTGCCAGCAGTTCCTCGGACAGGGCCTACGAGCAGTACTTC. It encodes CASSSSDRAYEQYF.

The CDR3, as DNA: TGTGCCAGCAGCTTCATTGGGACAGCCTACGAGCAGTACTTC. Translation: CASSFIGTAYEQYF. This sequence joins TRBV5-6 and TRBJ2-7; 7 nucleotides line up with TRBD1. The CDR3 runs 14 residues. Germline V gene data show CDR1 as SGHDT and CDR2 as YYEEEE. Trimming cost V 2 bases and J 2 bases; bases outside gene matches: 4.

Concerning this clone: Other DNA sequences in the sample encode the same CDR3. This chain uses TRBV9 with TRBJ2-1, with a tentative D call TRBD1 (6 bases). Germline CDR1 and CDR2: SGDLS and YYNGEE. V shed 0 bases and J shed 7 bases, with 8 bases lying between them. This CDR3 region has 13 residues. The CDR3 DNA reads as TGTGCCAGCAGCGTAGGTCAGGGGAATGAGCAGTTCTTC. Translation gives CASSVGQGNEQFF. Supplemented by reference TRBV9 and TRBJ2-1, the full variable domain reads DSGVTQTPKHLITATGQRVTLRCSPRSGDLSVYWYQQSLDQGLQFLIQYYNGEERAKGNILERFSAQQFPDLHSELNLSSLELGDSALYFCASSVGQGNEQFFGPGTRLTVL.

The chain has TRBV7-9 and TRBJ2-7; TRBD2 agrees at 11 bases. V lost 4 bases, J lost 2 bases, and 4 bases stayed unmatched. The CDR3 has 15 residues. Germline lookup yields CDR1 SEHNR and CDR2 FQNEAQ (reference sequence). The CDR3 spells CASSWDSGRAYEQYF. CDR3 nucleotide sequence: TGTGCCAGCAGCTGGGATAGCGGGAGGGCCTACGAGCAGTACTTC.

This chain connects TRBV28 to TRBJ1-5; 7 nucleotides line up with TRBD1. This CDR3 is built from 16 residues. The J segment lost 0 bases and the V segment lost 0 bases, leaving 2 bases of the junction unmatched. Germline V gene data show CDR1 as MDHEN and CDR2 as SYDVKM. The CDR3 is CASSLWGTVSNQPQHF. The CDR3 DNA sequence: TGTGCCAGCAGTTTATGGGGGACAGTTAGCAATCAGCCCCAGCATTTT. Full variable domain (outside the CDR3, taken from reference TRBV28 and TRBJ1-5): DVKVTQSSRYLVKRTGEKVFLECVQDMDHENMFWYRQDPGLGLRLIYFSYDVKMKEKGDIPEGYSVSREKKERFSLILESASTNQTSMYLCASSLWGTVSNQPQHFGDGTRLSIL.

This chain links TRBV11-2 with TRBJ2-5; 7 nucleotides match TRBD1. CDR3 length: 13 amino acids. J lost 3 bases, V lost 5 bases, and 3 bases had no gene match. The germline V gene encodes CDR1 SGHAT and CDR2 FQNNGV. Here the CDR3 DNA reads TGTGCCAGCAGCAGGGGGCGGGAAGAGACCCAGTACTTC. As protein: CASSRGREETQYF.

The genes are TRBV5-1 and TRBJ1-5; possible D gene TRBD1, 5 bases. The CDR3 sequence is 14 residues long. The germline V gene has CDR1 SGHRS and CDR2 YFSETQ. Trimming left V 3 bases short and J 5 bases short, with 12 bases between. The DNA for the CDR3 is TGCGCCAGCAGCTCCCCCCCGGGGGATCAGCCCCAGCATTTT. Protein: CASSSPPGDQPQHF.

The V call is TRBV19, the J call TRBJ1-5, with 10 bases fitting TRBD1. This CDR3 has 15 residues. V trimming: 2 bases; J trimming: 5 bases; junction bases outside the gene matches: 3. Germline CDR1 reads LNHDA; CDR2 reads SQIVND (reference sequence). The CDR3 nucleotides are TGTGCCAGTAGTATAAGACAGGGGGCTCATCAGCCCCAGCATTTT. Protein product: CASSIRQGAHQPQHF.

The DNA for the CDR3 is TGTGCCAGCAGCTTAGTGCCGCCGGAGGGGCAGTACTTC. It codes for CASSLVPPEGQYF. V usage is TRBV11-2 and J usage is TRBJ2-7; possible D gene TRBD2, 6 bases. The CDR3 runs 13 residues. The V gene's germline CDR1 is SGHAT and CDR2 FQNNGV. V dropped 1 base and J dropped 9 bases, with 13 bases sitting between them.